The 3 T cell receptor beta chains in this list originate from one sample, sequenced in a study of regulatory T cells in long-lasting Graves disease. The sample's time point: newly diagnosed GD, antithyroid drugs for less than 3 months. After RNA was extracted from PBMCs, the TCR library was made from it. For TCR beta, libraries came from iRepertoire HTBI primers and Arm-PCR of CDR3 regions. TCRdb ran MiXCR on the multiplex PCR reads and lists one entry per CDR3 protein. This sample yields 450,000 to 600,000 distinct CDR3 sequences, of which about 14% are seen a single time; 10% belongs to the top ten. In addition, the sample was reused for a study of T cells in Graves' hyperthyroidism and ophthalmopathy.

Specimen: peripheral blood mononuclear cells (PBMCs), collected at new diagnosis, from a patient treated with antithyroid drugs. The receptor set was obtained from a man aged 25-45 years with Graves disease.

In regard to this clonotype: This may come from a read error, since a much larger clone is one base off. Here the CDR3 reads CASSHAGETQYF. DNA of the CDR3: TGTGCCAGCAGCCATGCCGGGGAGACCCAGTACTTC. V is TRBV3-1 and J is TRBJ2-5, with unresolved D. CDR3 size: 12 residues. Germline V gives CDR1 LGHDT, CDR2 YNNKEL (reference sequence). Trimming removed 3 bases from V and 5 bases from J, with 7 bases in between.

This clonotype was observed at least ten times. The chain has TRBV27 and TRBJ2-2, with D perhaps assigned TRBD1 or TRBD2 (5 bases each). The CDR3 is 17 amino acids. The germline V gene encodes CDR1 MNHEY and CDR2 SMNVEV (reference sequence). Between the trimmed V and J ends, which lost 0 bases and 2 bases, there was a span of 13 bases. CDR3 DNA sequence: TGTGCCAGCAGTTTATCCCGTCCGGGACGTAACACCGGGGAGCTGTTTTTT. Residues: CASSLSRPGRNTGELFF.

Turning to this clonotype: A much larger clone differs by one base, so this may be a read error. The rearrangement uses TRBV6-1 and TRBJ2-1; TRBD2 might be the D (6 bases). Per the germline V gene, CDR1 is MNHNS and CDR2 is SASEGT. CDR3 length equals 14 residues. CDR3 coding DNA: TGTACCAGCAGTGCCAGCGGGTTTGTCAATGAGCAGTTCTTC. The encoded protein is CTSSASGFVNEQFF.